This T cell receptor (beta chain) appears in the sequencing data of a study of low-dose radiotherapy and immunotherapy resistance in tumors. Overall study context: The schedule for Cohort 2 used 1 Gy per fraction every two weeks, which added up to 13 Gy over 26 weeks.

Primers used for first-strand cDNA, a TRAV- and TRBV-specific set, covered both alpha and beta chains. TCRs were put through roughly 20 PCR cycles of amplification with Phusion. A constant-region primer and the V-primer adapter served as the primer pair. MiXCR was run by TCRdb on the reads, yielding one entry per CDR3 protein. This table holds over 55,000 distinct CDR3 sequences, 31% found once. This CDR3 is built from 14 residues. V was trimmed by 5 bases and J by 0 bases, leaving 11 bases between them. Germline V gene lookup returns CDR1 SGHKS and CDR2 YYEKEE (reference sequence). Regarding time point: before trial treatment. Donors were administered nivolumab, ipilimumab, aspirin and low-dose cyclophosphamide, together with low-dose radiotherapy. This clonotype was seen repeatedly, ten times or more.

The starting material was PBMCs, obtained before treatment. The sequence was obtained from a female donor with ovarian cancer. This chain joins TRBV5-5 and TRBJ1-1; D is uncertain. In DNA form, the CDR3 reads TGTGCCAGCAGGAAGCCCGGAATGAACACTGAAGCTTTCTTT. Translating it yields CASRKPGMNTEAFF.